The clone carrying this T cell receptor beta chain has a count of ten or more. CDR1 SGHAT and CDR2 FQNNGV come from the germline V gene. The J segment lost 4 bases and the V segment lost 2 bases, leaving 4 bases of the junction unmatched. CDR3 size: 15 residues. TCRdb analysed the RT-PCR reads with MiXCR anew, one entry per CDR3 protein. The sample includes around 700,000 distinct CDR3 sequences, around 14% of them seen just once. The material sequenced was memory CD4+ T cells from blood. The chain couples TRBV11-2 to TRBJ2-3, with 9 bases matching TRBD2. This clonotype was sampled from a female donor in good health, serving as a healthy control. This CDR3 is CASSLRSGSPDTQYF. The CDR3 DNA reads as TGTGCCAGCAGCTTACGTAGCGGGAGCCCAGATACGCAGTATTTT.